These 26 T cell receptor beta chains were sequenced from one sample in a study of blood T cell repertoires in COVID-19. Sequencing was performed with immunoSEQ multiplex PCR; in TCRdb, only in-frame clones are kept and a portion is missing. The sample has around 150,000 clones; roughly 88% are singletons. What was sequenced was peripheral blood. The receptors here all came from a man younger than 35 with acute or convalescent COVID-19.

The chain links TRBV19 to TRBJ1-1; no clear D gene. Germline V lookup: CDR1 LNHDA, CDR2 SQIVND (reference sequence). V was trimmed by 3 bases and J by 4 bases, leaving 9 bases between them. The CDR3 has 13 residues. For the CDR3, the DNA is TGTGCCAGTAGTATTGGGCGGGGCACTGAAGCTTTCTTT. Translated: CASSIGRGTEAFF.

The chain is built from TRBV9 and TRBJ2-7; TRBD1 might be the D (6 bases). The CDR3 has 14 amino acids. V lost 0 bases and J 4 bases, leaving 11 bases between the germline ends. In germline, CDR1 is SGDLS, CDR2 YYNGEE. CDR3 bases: TGTGCCAGCAGCGTAGCTAGCAGGGGTTACGAGCAGTACTTC. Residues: CASSVASRGYEQYF.

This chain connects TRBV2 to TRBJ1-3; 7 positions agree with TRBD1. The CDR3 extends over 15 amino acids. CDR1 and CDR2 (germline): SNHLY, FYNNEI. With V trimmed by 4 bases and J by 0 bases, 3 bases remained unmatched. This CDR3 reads CASSGDSYSGNTIYF. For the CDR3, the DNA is TGTGCCAGCAGTGGGGACAGTTACTCTGGAAACACCATATATTTT.

The CDR3 sequence: CASSIAGNTGELFF. Here the CDR3 DNA reads TGTGCCAGTAGTATAGCAGGGAACACCGGGGAGCTGTTTTTT. The chain is built from TRBV19 and TRBJ2-2; no clear D gene. Germline V gene lookup returns CDR1 LNHDA and CDR2 SQIVND (reference sequence). The V and J ends lost 1 base and 1 base respectively, with 4 bases between them. CDR3 length equals 14 residues. Variable domain in full (rest from reference TRBV19 and TRBJ2-2): DGGITQSPKYLFRKEGQNVTLSCEQNLNHDAMYWYRQDPGQGLRLIYYSQIVNDFQKGDIAEGYSVSREKKESFPLTVTSAQKNPTAFYLCASSIAGNTGELFFGEGSRLTVL.

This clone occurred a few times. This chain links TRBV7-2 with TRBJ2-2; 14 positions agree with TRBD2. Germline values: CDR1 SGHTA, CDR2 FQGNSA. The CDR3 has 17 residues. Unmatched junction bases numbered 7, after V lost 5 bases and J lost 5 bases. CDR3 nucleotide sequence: TGTGCCAGCAGCCCGACTAGCGGGAGGGCTATAACCGGGGAGCTGTTTTTT. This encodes CASSPTSGRAITGELFF.

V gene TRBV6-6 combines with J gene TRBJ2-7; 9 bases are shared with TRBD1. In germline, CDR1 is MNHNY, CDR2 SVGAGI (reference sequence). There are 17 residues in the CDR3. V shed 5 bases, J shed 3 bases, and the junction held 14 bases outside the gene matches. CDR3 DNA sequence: TGTGCCAGCAGTCGACCGAGAACAGGGGGCCAACTCTACGAGCAGTACTTC. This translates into CASSRPRTGGQLYEQYF.

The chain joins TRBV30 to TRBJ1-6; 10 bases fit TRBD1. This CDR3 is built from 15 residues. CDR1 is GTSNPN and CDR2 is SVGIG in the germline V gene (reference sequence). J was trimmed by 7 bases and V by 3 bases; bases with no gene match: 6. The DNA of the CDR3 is TGTGCCTGGAGCGGCCAGGACAGGGGGAATTCACCCCTCCACTTT. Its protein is CAWSGQDRGNSPLHF.

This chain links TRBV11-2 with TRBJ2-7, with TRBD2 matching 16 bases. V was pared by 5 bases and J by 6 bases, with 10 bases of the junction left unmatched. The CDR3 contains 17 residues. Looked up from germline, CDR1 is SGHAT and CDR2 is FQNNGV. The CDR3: CASSPLGTSGRAGEQYF. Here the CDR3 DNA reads TGTGCCAGCAGCCCACTCGGGACTAGCGGGAGGGCTGGCGAGCAGTACTTC.

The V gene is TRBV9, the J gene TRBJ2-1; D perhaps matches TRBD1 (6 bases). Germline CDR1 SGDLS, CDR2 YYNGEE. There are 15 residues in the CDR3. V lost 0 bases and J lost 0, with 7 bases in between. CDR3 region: CASSVGGGSYNEQFF. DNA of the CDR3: TGTGCCAGCAGCGTAGGAGGGGGCTCCTACAATGAGCAGTTCTTC.

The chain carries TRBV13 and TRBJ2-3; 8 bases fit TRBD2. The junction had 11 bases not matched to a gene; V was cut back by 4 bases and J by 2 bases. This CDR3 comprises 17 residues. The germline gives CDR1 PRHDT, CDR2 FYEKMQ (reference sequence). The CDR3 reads CASSSRTSLHTTDTQYF. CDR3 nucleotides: TGTGCCAGCAGCTCCAGGACTAGCCTACATACCACAGATACGCAGTATTTT.

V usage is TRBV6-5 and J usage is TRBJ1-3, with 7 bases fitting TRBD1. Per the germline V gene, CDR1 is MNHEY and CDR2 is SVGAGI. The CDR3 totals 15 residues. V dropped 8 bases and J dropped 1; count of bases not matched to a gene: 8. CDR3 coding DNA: TGTGCCAGCCCGGGGGACAGCTCTTCTGGAAACACCATATATTTT. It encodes CASPGDSSSGNTIYF.

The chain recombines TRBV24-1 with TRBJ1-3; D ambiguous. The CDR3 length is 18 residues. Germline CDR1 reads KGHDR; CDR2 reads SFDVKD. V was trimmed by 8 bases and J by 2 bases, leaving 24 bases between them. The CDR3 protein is CATTPRYQQNGAGNTIYF. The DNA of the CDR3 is TGTGCCACCACTCCCCGGTACCAACAAAACGGGGCTGGAAACACCATATATTTT.

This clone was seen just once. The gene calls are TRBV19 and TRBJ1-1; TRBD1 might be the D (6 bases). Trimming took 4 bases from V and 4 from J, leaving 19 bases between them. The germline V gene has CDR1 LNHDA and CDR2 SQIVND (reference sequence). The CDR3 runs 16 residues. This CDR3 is CASSRRSQGSVTEAFF. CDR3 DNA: TGTGCCAGTAGTAGACGGAGCCAGGGGTCCGTCACTGAAGCTTTCTTT.

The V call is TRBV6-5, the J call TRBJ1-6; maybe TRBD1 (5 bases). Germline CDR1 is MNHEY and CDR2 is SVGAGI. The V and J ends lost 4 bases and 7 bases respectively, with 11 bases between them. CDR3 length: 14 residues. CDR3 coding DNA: TGTGCCAGCAGTTTGACAGCTATGAATTCACCCCTCCACTTT. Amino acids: CASSLTAMNSPLHF.

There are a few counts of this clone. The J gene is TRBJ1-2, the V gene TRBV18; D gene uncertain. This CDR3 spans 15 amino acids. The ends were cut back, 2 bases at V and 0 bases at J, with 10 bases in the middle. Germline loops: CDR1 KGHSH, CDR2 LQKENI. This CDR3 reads CASSPEGLPNYGYTF. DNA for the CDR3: TGTGCCAGCTCACCAGAAGGACTACCTAACTATGGCTACACCTTC.

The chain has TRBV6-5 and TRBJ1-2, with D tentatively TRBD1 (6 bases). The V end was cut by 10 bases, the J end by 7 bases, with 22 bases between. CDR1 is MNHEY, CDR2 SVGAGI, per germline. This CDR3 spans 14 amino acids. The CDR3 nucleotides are TGTGCCATCTCAGGATTAGGGGGTCGCGGTGGCTACACCTTC. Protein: CAISGLGGRGGYTF.

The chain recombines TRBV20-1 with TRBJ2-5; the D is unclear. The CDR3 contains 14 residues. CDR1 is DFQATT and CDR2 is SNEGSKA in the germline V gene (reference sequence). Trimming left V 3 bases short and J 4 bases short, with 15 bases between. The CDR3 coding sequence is TGCAGTGCTAGTACAGTTACCAAGGTAGAGACCCAGTACTTC. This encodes CSASTVTKVETQYF.

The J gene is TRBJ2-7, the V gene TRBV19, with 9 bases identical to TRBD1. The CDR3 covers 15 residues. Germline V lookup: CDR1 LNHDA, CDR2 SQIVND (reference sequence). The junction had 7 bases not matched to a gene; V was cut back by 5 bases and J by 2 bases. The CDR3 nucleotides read TGTGCCAGTAGTGCTACAGGGGGCTCAACCTACGAGCAGTACTTC. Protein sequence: CASSATGGSTYEQYF.

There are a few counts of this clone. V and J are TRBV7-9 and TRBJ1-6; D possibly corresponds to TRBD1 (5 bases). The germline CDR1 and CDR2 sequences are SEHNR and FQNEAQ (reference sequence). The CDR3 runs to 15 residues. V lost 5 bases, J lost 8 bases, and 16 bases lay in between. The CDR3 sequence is CASSPGGGIDSPLHF. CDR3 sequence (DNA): TGTGCCAGCAGCCCCGGGGGAGGGATCGATTCACCCCTCCACTTT.

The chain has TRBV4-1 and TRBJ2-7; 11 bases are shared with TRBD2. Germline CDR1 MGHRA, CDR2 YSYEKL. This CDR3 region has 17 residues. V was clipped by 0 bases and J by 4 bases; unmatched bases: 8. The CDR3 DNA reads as TGCGCCAGCAGCCAAGATCCCCTACTAGCGGGGGTATACGAGCAGTACTTC. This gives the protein CASSQDPLLAGVYEQYF.

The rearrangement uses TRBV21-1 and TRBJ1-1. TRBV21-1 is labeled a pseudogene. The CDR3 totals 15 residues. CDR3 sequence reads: CASSKELGGDTEAFF. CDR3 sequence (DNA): TGTGCCAGCAGCAAAGAATTGGGGGGAGACACTGAAGCTTTCTTT.

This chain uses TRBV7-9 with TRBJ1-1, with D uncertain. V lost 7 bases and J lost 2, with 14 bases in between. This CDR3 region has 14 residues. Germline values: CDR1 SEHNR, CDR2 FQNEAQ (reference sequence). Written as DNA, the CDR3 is TGTGCCAGCACATTCACAGAGCTTAACACTGAAGCTTTCTTT. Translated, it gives CASTFTELNTEAFF.

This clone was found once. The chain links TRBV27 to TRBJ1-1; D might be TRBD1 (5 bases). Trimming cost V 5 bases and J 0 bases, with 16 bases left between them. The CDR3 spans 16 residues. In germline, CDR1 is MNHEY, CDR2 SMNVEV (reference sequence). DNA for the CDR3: TGTGCCAGCAGTACAAACAGGCTCCCCATGAACACTGAAGCTTTCTTT. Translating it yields CASSTNRLPMNTEAFF.

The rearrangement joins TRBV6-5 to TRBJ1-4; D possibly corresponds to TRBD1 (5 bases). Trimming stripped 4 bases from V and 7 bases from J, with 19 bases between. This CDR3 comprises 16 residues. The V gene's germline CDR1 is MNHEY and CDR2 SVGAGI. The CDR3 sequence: CASSSDWGGLGEKLFF. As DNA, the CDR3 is TGTGCCAGCAGTTCCGATTGGGGGGGTTTGGGTGAAAAACTGTTTTTT.

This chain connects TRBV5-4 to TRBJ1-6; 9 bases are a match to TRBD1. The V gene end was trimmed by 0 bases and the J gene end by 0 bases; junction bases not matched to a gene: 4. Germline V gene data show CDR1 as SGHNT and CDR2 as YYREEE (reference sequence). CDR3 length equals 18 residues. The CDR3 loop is CASSLVGTGSSYNSPLHF. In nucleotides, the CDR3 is TGTGCCAGCAGCTTGGTTGGGACAGGGAGCTCCTATAATTCACCCCTCCACTTT.

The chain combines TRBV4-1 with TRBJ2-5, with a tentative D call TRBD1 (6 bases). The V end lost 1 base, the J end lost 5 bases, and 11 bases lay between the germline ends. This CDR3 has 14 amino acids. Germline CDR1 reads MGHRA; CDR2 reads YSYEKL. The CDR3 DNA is TGCGCCAGCAGCCAAGGCCCAACAGGGGAGACCCAGTACTTC. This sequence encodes CASSQGPTGETQYF.